The clone carrying this T cell receptor beta chain was seen a handful of times. This sample was included in a study of cytomegalovirus exposure and HLA in healthy donors. Study-wide background: The study's early data release held roughly 90 million unique TCRs from HLA-typed donors.

The PCR was carried out with 60 Vbeta primers and 13 Jbeta primers. The method was immunoSEQ multiplex PCR; TCRdb's version includes in-frame clones alone and lacks a portion of them. The sample lists around 150,000 clones, approximately 76% occurring once. Looked up from germline, CDR1 is WNHNN and CDR2 is SYGVQD (reference sequence). V lost 3 bases, J lost 1 base, and 13 bases lay in between. This CDR3 spans 16 amino acids. Sequencing was carried out using PBMCs. The TCR comes from a man between 60 and 75 years old in good health and CMV-seronegative. This sequence joins TRBV10-1 and TRBJ2-1; D unclear. CDR3 amino acids: CASSDGSDPSYNEQFF. CDR3 bases: TGCGCCAGCAGTGATGGAAGCGATCCGTCCTACAATGAGCAGTTCTTC.